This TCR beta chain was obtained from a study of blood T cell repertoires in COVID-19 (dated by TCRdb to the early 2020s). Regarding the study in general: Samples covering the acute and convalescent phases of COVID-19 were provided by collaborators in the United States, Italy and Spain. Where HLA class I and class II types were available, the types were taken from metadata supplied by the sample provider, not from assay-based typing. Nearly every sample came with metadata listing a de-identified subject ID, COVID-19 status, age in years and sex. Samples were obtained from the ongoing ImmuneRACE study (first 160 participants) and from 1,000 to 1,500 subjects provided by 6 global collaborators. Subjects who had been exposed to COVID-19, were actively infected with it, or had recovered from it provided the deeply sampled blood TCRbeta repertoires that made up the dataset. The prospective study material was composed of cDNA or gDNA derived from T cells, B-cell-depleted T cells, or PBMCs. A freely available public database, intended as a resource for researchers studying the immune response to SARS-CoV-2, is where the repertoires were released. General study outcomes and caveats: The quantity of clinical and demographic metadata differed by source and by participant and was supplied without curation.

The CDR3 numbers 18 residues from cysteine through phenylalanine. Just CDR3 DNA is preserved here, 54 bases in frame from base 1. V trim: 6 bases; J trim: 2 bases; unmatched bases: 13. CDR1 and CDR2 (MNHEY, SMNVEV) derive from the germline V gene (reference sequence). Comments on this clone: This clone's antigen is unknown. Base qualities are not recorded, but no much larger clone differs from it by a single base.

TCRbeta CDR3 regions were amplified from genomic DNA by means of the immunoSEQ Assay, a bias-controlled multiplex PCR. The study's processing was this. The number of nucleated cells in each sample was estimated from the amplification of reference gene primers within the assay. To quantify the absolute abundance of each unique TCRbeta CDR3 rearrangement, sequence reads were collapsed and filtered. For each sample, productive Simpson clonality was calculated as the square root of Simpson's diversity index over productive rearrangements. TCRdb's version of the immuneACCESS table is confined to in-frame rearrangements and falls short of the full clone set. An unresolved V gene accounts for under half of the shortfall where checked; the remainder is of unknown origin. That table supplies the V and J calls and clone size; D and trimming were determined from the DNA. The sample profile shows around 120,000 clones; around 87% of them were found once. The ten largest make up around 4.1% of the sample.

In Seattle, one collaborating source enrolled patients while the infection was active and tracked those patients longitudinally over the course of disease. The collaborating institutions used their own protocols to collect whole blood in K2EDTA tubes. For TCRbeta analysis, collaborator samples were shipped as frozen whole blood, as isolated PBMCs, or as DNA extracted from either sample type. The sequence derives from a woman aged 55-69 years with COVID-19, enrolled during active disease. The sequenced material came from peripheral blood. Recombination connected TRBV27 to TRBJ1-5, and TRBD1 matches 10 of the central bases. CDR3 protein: CASRPRDRGVYGNQPQHF. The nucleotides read TGTGCCAGCAGGCCCCGGGACAGGGGCGTTTACGGCAATCAGCCCCAGCATTTT.